These 22 T cell receptor beta chains share one sample of origin, sequenced in a study of technical replicates of blood from a handful of donors (dated by TCRdb to about 2017). The library was obtained by the immunoSEQ multiplex PCR assay. TCRdb carries this immuneACCESS record with in-frame sequences only. Its versions omit some clonotypes, under half of them owing to an unresolved V gene in the studies checked, with the rest unexplained. A total of roughly 76,000 clones appear in this sample, approximately 94% of them only once. The top ten clonotypes cover around 0.37% of the sample. Sequenced: T cells isolated from PBMCs. The receptor set was obtained from a human donor in good health.

The chain uses TRBV19 and TRBJ1-2; D unresolved. Between the trimmed V and J ends, which lost 3 bases and 2 bases, there was a span of 7 bases. The CDR3 extends over 13 amino acids. Germline V gives CDR1 LNHDA, CDR2 SQIVND (reference sequence). The CDR3 nucleotides read TGTGCCAGTAGTATCGAGGAAAACTATGGCTACACCTTC. This codes for CASSIEENYGYTF.

V is TRBV18 and J is TRBJ2-7; 7 nucleotides align to TRBD1. Looked up from germline, CDR1 is KGHSH and CDR2 is LQKENI. This CDR3 region has 14 residues. J was trimmed by 0 bases and V by 4 bases; bases with no gene match: 3. CDR3 nucleotides: TGTGCCAGCTCACTTAGACAGGGCTCCTACGAGCAGTACTTC. Encoded protein: CASSLRQGSYEQYF. The full variable domain, in which reference TRBV18 and TRBJ2-7 provide the parts outside the CDR3, is NAGVMQNPRHLVRRRGQEARLRCSPMKGHSHVYWYRQLPEEGLKFMVYLQKENIIDESGMPKERFSAEFPKEGPSILRIQQVVRGDSAAYFCASSLRQGSYEQYFGPGTRLTVT.

The chain joins TRBV7-9 to TRBJ2-1, with 7 bases aligning to TRBD2. Germline values: CDR1 SEHNR, CDR2 FQNEAQ (reference sequence). The V gene end was trimmed by 2 bases and the J gene end by 4 bases; junction bases not matched to a gene: 5. The CDR3 contains 15 residues. CDR3 residues: CASSLSGAGYNEQFF. DNA for the CDR3: TGTGCCAGCAGCTTATCAGGAGCGGGGTACAATGAGCAGTTCTTC.

The chain uses TRBV5-4 and TRBJ2-2, with TRBD1 matching 8 bases. From germline, CDR1 is SGHNT and CDR2 YYREEE (reference sequence). The CDR3 has 15 amino acids. The ends lost 4 bases at V and 4 bases at J; junction bases unmatched: 6. Here the CDR3 reads CASSTTGVGTGELFF. The CDR3 nucleotides are TGTGCCAGCAGCACGACAGGGGTGGGCACCGGGGAGCTGTTTTTT.

V and J are TRBV21-1 and TRBJ2-7; the table assigns TRBD2, which was not confirmed against the DNA. TRBV21-1 is shown as a pseudogene. CDR3 length: 18 residues. CDR3 sequence: CASSKGQWTSGSNNEQYF. As DNA, the CDR3 is TGTGCCAGCAGCAAAGGTCAATGGACTAGCGGGAGTAACAACGAGCAGTACTTC.

The rearrangement links TRBV28 to TRBJ2-1; 9 bases fit TRBD2. The CDR3 is made up of 15 amino acids. The V gene's germline CDR1 is MDHEN and CDR2 SYDVKM. V lost 3 bases to trimming and J lost 7 bases; unmatched junction nucleotides: 7. CDR3 residues: CASSFAGGPRNEQFF. CDR3 nucleotides: TGTGCCAGCAGTTTTGCGGGAGGGCCTAGAAATGAGCAGTTCTTC.

This chain links TRBV30 with TRBJ1-1; tentative D call: TRBD1 (5 bases). Trimming pared 3 bases from V and 5 bases from J, leaving 13 bases between. Germline loops: CDR1 GTSNPN, CDR2 SVGIG (reference sequence). The CDR3 has 13 residues. This CDR3 reads CAWSQGRGTEAFF. CDR3 in DNA: TGTGCCTGGAGCCAGGGACGGGGGACTGAAGCTTTCTTT.

J is TRBJ1-1 and V is TRBV13; D gene uncertain. The CDR3 length is 12 residues. Germline loops: CDR1 PRHDT, CDR2 FYEKMQ (reference sequence). V was pared by 3 bases and J by 8 bases, with 10 bases between. The CDR3 DNA follows: TGTGCCAGCAGCTTTGTAGACTTGGAAGCTTTCTTT. This encodes CASSFVDLEAFF.

The chain recombines TRBV6-1 with TRBJ2-6; D is unclear. V lost 0 bases and J 0 bases, leaving 12 bases between the germline ends. In germline, CDR1 is MNHNS, CDR2 SASEGT. The CDR3 extends over 18 amino acids. The CDR3 region is CASSEAPITNSGANVLTF. CDR3 sequence (DNA): TGTGCCAGCAGTGAAGCGCCCATAACTAACTCTGGGGCCAACGTCCTGACTTTC.

This clone appeared a few times. The genes are TRBV6-1 and TRBJ1-1; the D is unclear. The germline gives CDR1 MNHNS, CDR2 SASEGT. V was trimmed by 7 bases and J by 0 bases, leaving 9 bases between them. The CDR3 has 13 amino acids. The CDR3 coding sequence is TGTGCCAGCAAGCTCGATGTGAACACTGAAGCTTTCTTT. Its protein is CASKLDVNTEAFF.

The J gene is TRBJ2-6, the V gene TRBV19; D is ambiguous. Germline-derived CDR1 and CDR2 are LNHDA and SQIVND (reference sequence). This CDR3 is 14 amino acids long. V was clipped by 5 bases and J by 1 base, with 6 bases between them. CDR3 in amino acids: CASSLESGANVLTF. The CDR3 DNA follows: TGTGCCAGTAGTTTGGAGTCTGGGGCCAACGTCCTGACTTTC.

This chain connects TRBV27 to TRBJ2-7; possibly TRBD1 for D (6 bases). V shed 6 bases and J shed 3 bases, with 12 bases lying between them. The CDR3 spans 13 residues. CDR1 is MNHEY, CDR2 SMNVEV, per germline (reference sequence). CDR3 region: CASRPSGVYEQYF. Here the CDR3 DNA reads TGTGCCAGCAGGCCCTCAGGGGTCTACGAGCAGTACTTC.

The chain couples TRBV6-5 to TRBJ2-3; TRBD2 matches 7 bases. Unmatched junction bases numbered 4, after V lost 2 bases and J lost 2 bases. CDR3 length: 15 residues. The V gene's germline CDR1 is MNHEY and CDR2 SVGAGI. CDR3 bases: TGTGCCAGCAGTTACGCGGGAGCGGTCACAGATACGCAGTATTTT. Its translation is CASSYAGAVTDTQYF.

The chain is built from TRBV7-2 and TRBJ2-1; TRBD2 matches 12 bases. The CDR3 runs 15 residues. Germline V gene sequence: CDR1 SGHTA, CDR2 FQGNSA. With V trimmed by 0 bases and J by 6 bases, 0 bases remained unmatched. In DNA, the CDR3 is TGTGCCAGCAGCTTAGCGACTAGCGGGAGCAATGAGCAGTTCTTC. Translated: CASSLATSGSNEQFF.

Regarding this clone: Mismatch with germline at one junction end may stem from a read error. V and J are TRBV2 and TRBJ1-2; D gene uncertain. The CDR3 is 8 residues long. Per the germline V gene, CDR1 is SNHLY and CDR2 is FYNNEI. The CDR3 sequence: CASSSEFF. CDR3 bases: TGTGCCAGCAGTTCAGAATTCTTC.

The rearrangement links TRBV6-1 to TRBJ2-7, with 8 bases that match TRBD1. The CDR3 spans 13 residues. Germline-derived CDR1 and CDR2 are MNHNS and SASEGT. V was clipped by 7 bases and J by 4 bases; unmatched bases: 6. The CDR3 loop reads CASTDRGGYEQYF. In nucleotides, the CDR3 is TGTGCCAGCACCGACAGGGGTGGTTACGAGCAGTACTTC.

This chain uses TRBV5-6 with TRBJ2-7; 8 nucleotides match TRBD1. CDR3 length: 14 amino acids. Trimming cost V 4 bases and J 5 bases; bases outside gene matches: 8. Germline assignment: CDR1 SGHDT and CDR2 YYEEEE. The CDR3 loop reads CASSHGTGIHEQYF. CDR3 in DNA: TGTGCCAGCAGCCACGGGACAGGTATCCACGAGCAGTACTTC.

This chain links TRBV27 with TRBJ1-1; no clear D. The CDR3 covers 13 residues. Germline assignment: CDR1 MNHEY and CDR2 SMNVEV (reference sequence). Trimming removed 5 bases from V and 4 bases from J, with 11 bases in between. The CDR3 protein is CASSLARGTEAFF. CDR3 DNA: TGTGCCAGCAGTCTCGCTCGGGGCACTGAAGCTTTCTTT.

The rearrangement links TRBV9 to TRBJ1-3; D remains unclear. Germline CDR1 is SGDLS and CDR2 is YYNGEE. Trimming removed 0 bases from V and 4 bases from J, with 20 bases in between. CDR3 length: 18 amino acids. The DNA of the CDR3 is TGTGCCAGCAGCGTAGCCACTAGCTCAGGAGGGTCCGGAAACACCATATATTTT. Protein: CASSVATSSGGSGNTIYF. Looking up the rest from reference TRBV9 and TRBJ1-3 gives the full variable domain: DSGVTQTPKHLITATGQRVTLRCSPRSGDLSVYWYQQSLDQGLQFLIQYYNGEERAKGNILERFSAQQFPDLHSELNLSSLELGDSALYFCASSVATSSGGSGNTIYFGEGSWLTVV.

The CDR3 nucleotides read TGTGCCTCCAGACCGGTATCTGGGGGCCATGAGCAGTTCTTC. Protein product: CASRPVSGGHEQFF. This rearrangement joins TRBV30 to TRBJ2-1, with a possible D match to TRBD1 (6 bases). This CDR3 region has 14 residues. Germline CDR1 and CDR2: GTSNPN and SVGIG (reference sequence). With 7 bases removed from V and 8 bases from J, the gap between germline ends came to 21 bases.

The genes are TRBV5-4 and TRBJ2-7; TRBD1 matches 9 bases. The germline gives CDR1 SGHNT, CDR2 YYREEE (reference sequence). Trimming at V came to 2 bases and at J to 3 bases, leaving 3 bases not matched to a gene. The CDR3 consists of 14 residues. CDR3 DNA: TGTGCCAGCAGCTTTTCGACAGGGGGCTACGAGCAGTACTTC. Its protein product is CASSFSTGGYEQYF.

As regards this clone: The junction differs from germline at one of its ends, possibly a read error. V usage is TRBV5-1 and J usage is TRBJ2-2; 7 bases align to TRBD2. This CDR3 contains 17 residues. Germline-derived CDR1 and CDR2 are SGHRS and YFSETQ. CDR3 coding DNA: TGCGCCAGCCGCTTGGATTGGGCGGGAGTATATACCGGGGAGCTGTTTTTT. Its translation: CASRLDWAGVYTGELFF.